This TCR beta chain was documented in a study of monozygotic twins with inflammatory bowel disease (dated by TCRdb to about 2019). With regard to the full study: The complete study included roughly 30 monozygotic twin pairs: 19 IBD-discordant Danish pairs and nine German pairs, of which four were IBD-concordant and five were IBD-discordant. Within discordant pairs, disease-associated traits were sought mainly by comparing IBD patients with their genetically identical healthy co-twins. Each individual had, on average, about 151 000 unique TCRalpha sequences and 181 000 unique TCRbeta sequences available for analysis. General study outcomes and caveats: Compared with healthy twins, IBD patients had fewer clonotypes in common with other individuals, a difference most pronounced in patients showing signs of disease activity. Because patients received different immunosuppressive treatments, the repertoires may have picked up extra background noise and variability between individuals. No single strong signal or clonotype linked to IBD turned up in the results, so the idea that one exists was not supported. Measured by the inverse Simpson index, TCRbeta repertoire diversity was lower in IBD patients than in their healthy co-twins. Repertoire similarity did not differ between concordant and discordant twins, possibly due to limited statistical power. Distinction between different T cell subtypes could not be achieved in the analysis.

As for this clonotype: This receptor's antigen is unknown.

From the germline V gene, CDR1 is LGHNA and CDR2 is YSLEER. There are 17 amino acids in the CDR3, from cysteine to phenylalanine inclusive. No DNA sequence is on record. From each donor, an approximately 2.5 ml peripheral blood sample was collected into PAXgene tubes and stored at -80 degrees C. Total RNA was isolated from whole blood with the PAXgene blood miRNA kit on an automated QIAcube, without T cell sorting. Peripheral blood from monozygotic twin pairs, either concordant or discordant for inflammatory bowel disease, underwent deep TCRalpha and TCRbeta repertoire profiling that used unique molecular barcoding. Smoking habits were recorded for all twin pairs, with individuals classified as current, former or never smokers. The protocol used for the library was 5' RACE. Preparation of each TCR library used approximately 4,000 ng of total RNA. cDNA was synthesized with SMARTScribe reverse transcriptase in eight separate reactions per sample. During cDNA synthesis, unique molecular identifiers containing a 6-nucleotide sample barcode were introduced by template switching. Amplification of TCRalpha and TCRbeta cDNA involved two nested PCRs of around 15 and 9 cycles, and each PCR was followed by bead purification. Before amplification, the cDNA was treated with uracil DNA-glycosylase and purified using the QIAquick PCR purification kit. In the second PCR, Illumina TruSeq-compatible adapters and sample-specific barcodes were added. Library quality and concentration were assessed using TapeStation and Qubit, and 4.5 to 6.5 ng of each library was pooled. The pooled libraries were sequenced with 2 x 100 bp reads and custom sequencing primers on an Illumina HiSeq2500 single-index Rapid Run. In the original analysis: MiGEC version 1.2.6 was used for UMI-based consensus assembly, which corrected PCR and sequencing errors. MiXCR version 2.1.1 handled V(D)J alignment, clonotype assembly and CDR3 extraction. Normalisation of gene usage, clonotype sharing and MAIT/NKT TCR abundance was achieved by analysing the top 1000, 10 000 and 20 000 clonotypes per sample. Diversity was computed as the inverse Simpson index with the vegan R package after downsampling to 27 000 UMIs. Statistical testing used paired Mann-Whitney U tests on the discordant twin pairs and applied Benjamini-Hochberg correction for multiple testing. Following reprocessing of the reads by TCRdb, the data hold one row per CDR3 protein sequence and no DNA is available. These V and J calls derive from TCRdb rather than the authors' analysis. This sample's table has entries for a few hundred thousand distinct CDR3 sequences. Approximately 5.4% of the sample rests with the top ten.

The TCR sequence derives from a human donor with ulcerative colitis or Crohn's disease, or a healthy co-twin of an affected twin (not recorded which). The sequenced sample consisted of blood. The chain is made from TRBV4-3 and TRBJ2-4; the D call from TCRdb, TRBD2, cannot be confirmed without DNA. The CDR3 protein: CASSQDERGPFLNIQYF.